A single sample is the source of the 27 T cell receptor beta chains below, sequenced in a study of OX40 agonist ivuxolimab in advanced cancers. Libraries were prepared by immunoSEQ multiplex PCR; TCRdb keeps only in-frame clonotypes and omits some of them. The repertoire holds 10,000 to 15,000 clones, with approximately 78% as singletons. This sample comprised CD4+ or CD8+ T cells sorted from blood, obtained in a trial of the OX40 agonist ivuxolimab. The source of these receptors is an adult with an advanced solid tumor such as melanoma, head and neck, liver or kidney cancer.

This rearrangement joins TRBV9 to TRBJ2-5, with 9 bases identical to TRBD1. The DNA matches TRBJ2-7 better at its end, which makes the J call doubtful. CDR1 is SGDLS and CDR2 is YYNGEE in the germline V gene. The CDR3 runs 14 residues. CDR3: CASSVGDRVYEQYF. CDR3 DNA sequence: TGTGCCAGCAGCGTAGGGGACAGGGTTTACGAGCAGTACTTC.

Here the CDR3 reads CASSHLGERWETQYF. DNA of the CDR3: TGTGCCAGCAGCCACCTTGGGGAAAGGTGGGAGACCCAGTACTTC. V and J are TRBV6-5 and TRBJ2-5; no reliable D call. This CDR3 contains 15 residues. Germline-derived CDR1 and CDR2 are MNHEY and SVGAGI. Trimming cost V 6 bases and J 5 bases, with 19 bases left between them.

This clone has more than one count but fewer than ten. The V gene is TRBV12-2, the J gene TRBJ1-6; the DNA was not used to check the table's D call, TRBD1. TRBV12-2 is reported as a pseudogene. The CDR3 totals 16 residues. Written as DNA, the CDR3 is TGTGCAAGTCGCTTCCGGCCAGGGGGCCGTAATTCACCCCTCCACTTT. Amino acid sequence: CASRFRPGGRNSPLHF.

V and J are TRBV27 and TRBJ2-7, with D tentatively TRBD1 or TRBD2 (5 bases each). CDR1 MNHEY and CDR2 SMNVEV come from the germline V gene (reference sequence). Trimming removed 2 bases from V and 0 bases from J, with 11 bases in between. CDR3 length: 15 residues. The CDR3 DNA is TGTGCCAGCAGTTTAGGGACGGGACCCTCCTACGAGCAGTACTTC. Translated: CASSLGTGPSYEQYF.

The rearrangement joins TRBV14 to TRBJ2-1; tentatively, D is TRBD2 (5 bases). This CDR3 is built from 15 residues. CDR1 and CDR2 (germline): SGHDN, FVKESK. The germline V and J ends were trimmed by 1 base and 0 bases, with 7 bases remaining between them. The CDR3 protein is CASSQAGSSYNEQFF. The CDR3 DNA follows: TGTGCCAGCAGCCAAGCGGGAAGCTCCTACAATGAGCAGTTCTTC.

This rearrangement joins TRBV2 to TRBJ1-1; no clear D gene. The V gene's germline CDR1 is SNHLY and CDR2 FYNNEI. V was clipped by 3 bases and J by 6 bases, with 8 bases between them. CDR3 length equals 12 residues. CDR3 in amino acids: CASSETTSEAFF. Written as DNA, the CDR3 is TGTGCCAGCAGTGAGACCACATCTGAAGCTTTCTTT. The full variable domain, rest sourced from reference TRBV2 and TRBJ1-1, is EPEVTQTPSHQVTQMGQEVILRCVPISNHLYFYWYRQILGQKVEFLVSFYNNEISEKSEIFDDQFSVERPDGSNFTLKIRSTKLEDSAMYFCASSETTSEAFFGQGTRLTVV.

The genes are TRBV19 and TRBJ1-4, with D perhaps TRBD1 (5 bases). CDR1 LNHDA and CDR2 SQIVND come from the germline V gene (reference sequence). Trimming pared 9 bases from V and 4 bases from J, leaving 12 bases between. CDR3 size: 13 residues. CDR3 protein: CASVDIYNEKLFF. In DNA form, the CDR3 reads TGTGCCAGCGTGGACATTTATAATGAAAAACTGTTTTTT.

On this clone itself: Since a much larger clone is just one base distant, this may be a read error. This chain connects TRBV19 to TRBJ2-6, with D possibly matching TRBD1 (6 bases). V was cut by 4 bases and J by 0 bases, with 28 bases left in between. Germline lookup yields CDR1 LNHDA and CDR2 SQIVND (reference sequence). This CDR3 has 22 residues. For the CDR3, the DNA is TGTGCCAGTAGTACGATCCCCCTCACAGGGTTTCATTCCCGCTCTGGGGCCAACGTCCTGACTTTC. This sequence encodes CASSTIPLTGFHSRSGANVLTF.

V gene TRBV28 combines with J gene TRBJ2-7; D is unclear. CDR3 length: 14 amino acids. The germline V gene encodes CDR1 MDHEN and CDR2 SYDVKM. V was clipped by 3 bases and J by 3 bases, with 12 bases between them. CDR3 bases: TGTGCCAGCAGTTTCCAGCTTAGAAACTACGAGCAGTACTTC. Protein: CASSFQLRNYEQYF.

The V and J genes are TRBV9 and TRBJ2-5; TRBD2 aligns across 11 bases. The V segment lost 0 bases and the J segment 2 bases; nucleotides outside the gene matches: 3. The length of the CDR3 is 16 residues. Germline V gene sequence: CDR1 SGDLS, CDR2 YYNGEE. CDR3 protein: CASSVEVAGGQETQYF. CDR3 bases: TGTGCCAGCAGCGTAGAGGTAGCGGGAGGGCAAGAGACCCAGTACTTC.

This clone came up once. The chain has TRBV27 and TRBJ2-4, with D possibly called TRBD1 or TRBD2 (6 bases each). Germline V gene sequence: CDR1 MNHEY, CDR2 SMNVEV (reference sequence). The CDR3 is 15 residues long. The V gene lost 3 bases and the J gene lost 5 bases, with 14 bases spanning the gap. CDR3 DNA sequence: TGTGCCAGCAGTTTTTTTTCGGGGGCGCAAAACATTCAGTACTTC. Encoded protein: CASSFFSGAQNIQYF.

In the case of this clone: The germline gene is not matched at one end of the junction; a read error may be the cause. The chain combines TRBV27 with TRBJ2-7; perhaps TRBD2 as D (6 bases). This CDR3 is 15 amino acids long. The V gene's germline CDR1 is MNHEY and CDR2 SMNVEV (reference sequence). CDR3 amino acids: CASSLSGGVPYEQYF. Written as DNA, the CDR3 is TGTGCCAGCAGTCTATCAGGAGGGGTCCCCTACGAGCAGTACTTC.

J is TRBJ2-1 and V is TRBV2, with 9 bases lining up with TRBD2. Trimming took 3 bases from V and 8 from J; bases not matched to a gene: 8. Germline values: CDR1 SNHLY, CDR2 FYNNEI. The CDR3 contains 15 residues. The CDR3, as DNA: TGTGCCAGCAGTGACCCAGGGACTAGCATGTATGAGCAGTTCTTC. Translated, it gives CASSDPGTSMYEQFF.

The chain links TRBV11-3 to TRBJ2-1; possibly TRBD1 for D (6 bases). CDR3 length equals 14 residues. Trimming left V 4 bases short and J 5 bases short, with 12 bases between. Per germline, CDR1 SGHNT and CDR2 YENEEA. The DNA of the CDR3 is TGTGCCAGCAGCTCGCAGGGGATCCACAATGAGCAGTTCTTC. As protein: CASSSQGIHNEQFF.

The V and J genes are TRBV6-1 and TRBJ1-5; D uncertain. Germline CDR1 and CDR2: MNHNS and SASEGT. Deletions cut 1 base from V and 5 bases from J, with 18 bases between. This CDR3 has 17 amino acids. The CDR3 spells CASSEEDIHVSHQPQHF. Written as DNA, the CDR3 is TGTGCCAGCAGTGAAGAGGATATTCATGTTAGTCATCAGCCCCAGCATTTT.

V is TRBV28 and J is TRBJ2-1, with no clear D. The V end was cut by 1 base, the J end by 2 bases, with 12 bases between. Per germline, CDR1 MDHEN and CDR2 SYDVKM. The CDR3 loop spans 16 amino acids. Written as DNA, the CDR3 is TGTGCCAGCAGTTTATTCATAGAGGCCCCCTACAATGAGCAGTTCTTC. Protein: CASSLFIEAPYNEQFF.

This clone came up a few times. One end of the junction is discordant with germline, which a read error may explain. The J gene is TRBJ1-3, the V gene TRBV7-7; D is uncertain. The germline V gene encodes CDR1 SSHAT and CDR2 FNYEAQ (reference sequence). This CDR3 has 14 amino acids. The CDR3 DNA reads TGTGCTAGCAGCTTAACAGAAAGGACGAACACCATATATTTT. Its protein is CASSLTERTNTIYF.

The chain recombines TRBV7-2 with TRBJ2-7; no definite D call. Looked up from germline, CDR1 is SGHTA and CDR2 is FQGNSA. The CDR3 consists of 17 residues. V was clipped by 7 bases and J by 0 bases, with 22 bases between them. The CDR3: CASNPGPEKLNSYEQYF. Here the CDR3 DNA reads TGTGCCAGCAACCCCGGTCCGGAAAAGCTTAACTCCTACGAGCAGTACTTC.

CDR3 coding DNA: TGTGCCAGCAGCTTCCTGGTAGGGGTCTACTCTGGAAACACCATATATTTT. Amino acid sequence: CASSFLVGVYSGNTIYF. J is TRBJ1-3 and V is TRBV7-6, with D possibly matching TRBD1 (5 bases). Germline V gene data show CDR1 as SGHVS and CDR2 as FNYEAQ. This CDR3 has 17 residues. V lost 3 bases to trimming and J lost 0 bases, with 15 bases between them.

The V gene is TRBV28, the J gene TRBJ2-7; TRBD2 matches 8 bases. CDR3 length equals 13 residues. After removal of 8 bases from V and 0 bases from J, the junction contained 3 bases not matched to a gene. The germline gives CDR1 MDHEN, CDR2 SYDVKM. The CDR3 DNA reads TGTGCCAGCGAGCGGGGGAGCTCCTACGAGCAGTACTTC. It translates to CASERGSSYEQYF.

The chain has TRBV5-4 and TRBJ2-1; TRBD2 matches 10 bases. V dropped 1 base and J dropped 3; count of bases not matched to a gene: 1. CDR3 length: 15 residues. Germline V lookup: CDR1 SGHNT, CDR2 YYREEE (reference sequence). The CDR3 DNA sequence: TGTGCCAGCAGCTTGCTAGCGGGAGACTACAATGAGCAGTTCTTC. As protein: CASSLLAGDYNEQFF.

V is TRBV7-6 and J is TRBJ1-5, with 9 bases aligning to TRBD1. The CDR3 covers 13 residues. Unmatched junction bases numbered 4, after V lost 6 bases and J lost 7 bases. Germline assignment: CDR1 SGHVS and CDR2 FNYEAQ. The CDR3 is CASSTGGRQPQHF. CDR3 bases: TGTGCCAGCAGTACAGGGGGCAGGCAGCCCCAGCATTTT.

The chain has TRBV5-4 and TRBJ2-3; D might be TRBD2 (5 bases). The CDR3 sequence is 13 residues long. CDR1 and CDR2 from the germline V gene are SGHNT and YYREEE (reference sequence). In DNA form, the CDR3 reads TGTGCAACTATAGCGCCACTCACAGATACGCAGTATTTT. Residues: CATIAPLTDTQYF.

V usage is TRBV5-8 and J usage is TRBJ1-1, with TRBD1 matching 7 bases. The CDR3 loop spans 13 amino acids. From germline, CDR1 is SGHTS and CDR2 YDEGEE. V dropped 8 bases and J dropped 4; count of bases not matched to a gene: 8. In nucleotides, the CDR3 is TGTGCCAGTTCGAACAGGGGCGGCACTGAAGCTTTCTTT. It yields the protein CASSNRGGTEAFF.

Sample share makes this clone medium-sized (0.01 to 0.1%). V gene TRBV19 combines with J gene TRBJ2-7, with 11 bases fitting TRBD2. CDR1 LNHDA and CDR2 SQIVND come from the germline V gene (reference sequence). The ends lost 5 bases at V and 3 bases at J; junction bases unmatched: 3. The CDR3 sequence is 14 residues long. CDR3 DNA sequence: TGTGCCAGTAGTCTAGCGGGAGGCAACTACGAGCAGTACTTC. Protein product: CASSLAGGNYEQYF.

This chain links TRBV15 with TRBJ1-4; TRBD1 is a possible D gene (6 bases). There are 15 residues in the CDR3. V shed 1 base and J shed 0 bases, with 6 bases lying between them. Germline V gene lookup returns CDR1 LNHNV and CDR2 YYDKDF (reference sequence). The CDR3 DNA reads TGTGCCACCAGCAGAGGGACAGCAACTAATGAAAAACTGTTTTTT. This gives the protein CATSRGTATNEKLFF.

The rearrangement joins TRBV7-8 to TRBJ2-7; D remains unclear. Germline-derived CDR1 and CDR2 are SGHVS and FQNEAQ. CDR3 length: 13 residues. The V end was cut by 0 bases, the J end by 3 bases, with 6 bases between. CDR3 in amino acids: CASSLADGYEQYF. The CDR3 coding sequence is TGTGCCAGCAGCTTAGCTGACGGCTACGAGCAGTACTTC.